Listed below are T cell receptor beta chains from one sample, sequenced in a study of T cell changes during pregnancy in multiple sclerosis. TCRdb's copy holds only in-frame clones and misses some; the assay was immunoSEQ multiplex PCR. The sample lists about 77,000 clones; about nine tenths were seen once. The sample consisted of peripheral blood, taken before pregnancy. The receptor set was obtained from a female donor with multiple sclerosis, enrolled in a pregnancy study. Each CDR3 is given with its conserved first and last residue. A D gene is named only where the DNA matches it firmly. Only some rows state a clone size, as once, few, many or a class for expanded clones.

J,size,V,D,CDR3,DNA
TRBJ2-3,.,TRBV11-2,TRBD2,CASSWGAGHTDTQYF,TGTGCCAGCAGCTGGGGAGCGGGGCACACAGATACGCAGTATTTT
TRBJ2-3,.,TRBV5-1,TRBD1,CASSLGQGEDTQYF,TGCGCCAGCAGCTTGGGACAGGGGGAAGATACGCAGTATTTT
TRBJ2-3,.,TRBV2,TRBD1,CASSAPRDRGSPTGTDTQYF,TGTGCCAGCAGTGCCCCCCGGGACAGGGGATCTCCTACGGGCACAGATACGCAGTATTTT
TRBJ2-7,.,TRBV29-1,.,CSVEGKRSTGYEQYF,TGCAGCGTTGAAGGGAAGAGGTCCACTGGCTACGAGCAGTACTTC
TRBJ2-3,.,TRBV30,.,CAWSVLDRGTQYF,TGTGCCTGGAGTGTTCTGGATAGGGGTACGCAGTATTTT
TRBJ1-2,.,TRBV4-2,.,CASSQDEGYGYTF,TGTGCCAGCAGCCAAGATGAGGGCTATGGCTACACCTTC
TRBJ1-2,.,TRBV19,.,CASSLNRADGYTF,TGTGCCAGTAGCCTCAACAGGGCTGACGGCTACACCTTC
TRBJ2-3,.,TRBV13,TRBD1,CASRLTGDRGTDTQYF,TGTGCCAGCCGCCTCACGGGGGACAGGGGGACAGATACGCAGTATTTT
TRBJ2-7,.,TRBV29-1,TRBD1,CSVVRDRGGEQYF,TGCAGCGTCGTGAGGGACAGGGGAGGTGAGCAGTACTTC
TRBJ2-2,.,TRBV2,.,CASSGGVTNTGELFF,TGTGCCAGCAGTGGGGGGGTTACGAACACCGGGGAGCTGTTTTTT
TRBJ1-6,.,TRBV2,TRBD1,CASSGDRGSPLHF,TGTGCCAGCAGTGGGGACAGGGGGTCACCCCTCCACTTT
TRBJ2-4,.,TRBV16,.,CASSPTGNLAKNIQYF,TGTGCCAGCAGCCCAACCGGGAACCTAGCCAAAAACATTCAGTACTTC
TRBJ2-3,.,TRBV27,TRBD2,CASRRLAGDGDTQYF,TGTGCCAGCAGGAGACTAGCGGGGGACGGGGATACGCAGTATTTT
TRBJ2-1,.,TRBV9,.,CASRAGLNSNEQFF,TGTGCCAGCAGGGCGGGACTCAACAGCAATGAGCAGTTCTTC
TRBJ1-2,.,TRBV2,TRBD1,CASSGDRANYGYTF,TGTGCCAGCAGTGGGGACAGAGCTAACTATGGCTACACCTTC
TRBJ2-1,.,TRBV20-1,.,CSARSYNEQFF,TGCAGTGCGCGATCATACAATGAGCAGTTCTTC
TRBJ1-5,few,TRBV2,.,CASKRAGYQPQHF,TGTGCCAGCAAGAGGGCAGGTTATCAGCCCCAGCATTTT
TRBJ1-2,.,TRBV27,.,CASSRPTYIGSTGELYGYTF,TGTGCCAGCAGTCGCCCCACCTACATCGGATCGACGGGGGAACTATATGGCTACACCTTC
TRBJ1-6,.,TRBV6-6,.,CATNGGTYNSPLHF,TGTGCCACAAATGGCGGGACTTACAATTCACCCCTCCACTTT
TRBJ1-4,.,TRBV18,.,CASSPGLPNEKLFF,TGTGCCAGCTCACCAGGCCTGCCCAATGAAAAACTGTTTTTT
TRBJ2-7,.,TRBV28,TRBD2,CASSLLAGSYEQYF,TGTGCCAGCAGTTTACTAGCGGGCTCCTACGAGCAGTACTTC
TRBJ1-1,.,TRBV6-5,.,CASSYKGPGVTEAFF,TGTGCCAGCAGTTACAAGGGTCCGGGGGTGACTGAAGCTTTCTTT
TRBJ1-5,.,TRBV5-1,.,CASSPGQKDNQPQHF,TGCGCCAGCAGCCCCGGACAGAAAGACAATCAGCCCCAGCATTTT
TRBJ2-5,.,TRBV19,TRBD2,CASSRLAGEQETQYF,TGTGCCAGTAGTCGACTAGCGGGGGAACAAGAGACCCAGTACTTC
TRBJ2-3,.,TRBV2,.,CASSALTDTQYF,TGTGCCAGCAGTGCCCTCACAGATACGCAGTATTTT
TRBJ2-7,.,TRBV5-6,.,CASTAGFGYEQYF,TGTGCCAGCACCGCAGGGTTCGGCTACGAGCAGTACTTC
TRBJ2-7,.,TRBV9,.,CASSVGLSYEQYF,TGTGCCAGCAGCGTGGGACTTTCCTACGAGCAGTACTTC
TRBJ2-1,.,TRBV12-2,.,CASRASFSGGAFGAAYNEQFF,TGTGCAAGTCGCGCGAGCTTTAGCGGGGGTGCGTTTGGAGCGGCCTACAATGAGCAGTTCTTC
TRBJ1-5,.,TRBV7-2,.,CASSLWSGAISNQPQHF,TGTGCCAGCAGCTTATGGTCTGGTGCTATTAGCAATCAGCCCCAGCATTTT
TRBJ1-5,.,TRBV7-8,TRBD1,CASSSGGINQPQHF,TGTGCCAGCAGCTCAGGGGGTATCAATCAGCCCCAGCATTTT
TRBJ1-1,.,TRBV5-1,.,CASSLQTDPSWDTEAFF,TGCGCCAGCAGCCTCCAGACTGACCCCTCTTGGGACACTGAAGCTTTCTTT
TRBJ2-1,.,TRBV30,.,CAWQSFTSYNEQFF,TGTGCCTGGCAGTCCTTCACATCCTACAATGAGCAGTTCTTC
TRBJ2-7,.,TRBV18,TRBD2,CASSPLSSGTSRDTYEQYF,TGTGCCAGCTCACCACTTAGCAGTGGGACTAGCCGGGACACGTACGAGCAGTACTTC
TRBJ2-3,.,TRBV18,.,CASSLSTDTQYF,TGTGCCAGCTCACTAAGCACAGATACGCAGTATTTT
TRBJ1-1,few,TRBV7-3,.,CASSLTRNTEAFF,TGTGCCAGCAGCTTAACCAGGAACACTGAAGCTTTCTTT
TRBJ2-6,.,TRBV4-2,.,CASSPREAGANVLTF,TGTGCCAGCAGCCCCAGGGAGGCTGGGGCCAACGTCCTGACTTTC
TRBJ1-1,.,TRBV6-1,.,CASSKQGYGEAFF,TGTGCCAGCAGTAAACAGGGTTATGGTGAAGCTTTCTTT
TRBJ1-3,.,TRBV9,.,CASSVGSGEAGNTIYF,TGTGCCAGCAGCGTAGGGTCCGGGGAGGCTGGAAACACCATATATTTT
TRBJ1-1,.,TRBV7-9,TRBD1,CASSLPPTGGDGTEAFF,TGTGCCAGCAGCTTACCCCCGACAGGGGGCGATGGTACTGAAGCTTTCTTT
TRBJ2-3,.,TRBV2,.,CASARRVTDTQYF,TGTGCCAGCGCCCGGCGGGTCACAGATACGCAGTATTTT
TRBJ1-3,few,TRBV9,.,CASSAGAGNTIYF,TGTGCCAGCAGTGCAGGGGCTGGAAACACCATATATTTT
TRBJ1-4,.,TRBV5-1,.,CASSLMGADEKLFF,TGCGCCAGCAGCTTAATGGGGGCCGATGAAAAACTGTTTTTT
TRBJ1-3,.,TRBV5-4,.,CASSSQGANSGNTIYF,TGTGCCAGCAGCTCACAGGGCGCTAACTCTGGAAACACCATATATTTT
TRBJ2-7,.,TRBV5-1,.,CASSRGYEQYF,TGCGCCAGCAGCAGGGGCTACGAGCAGTACTTC
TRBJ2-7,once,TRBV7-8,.,CASSPQGTGEQYF,TGTGCCAGCAGCCCGCAGGGGACGGGTGAGCAGTACTTC
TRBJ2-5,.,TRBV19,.,CASMVRDRRLPQETQYF,TGTGCCAGTATGGTGCGGGATCGGAGGTTACCACAAGAGACCCAGTACTTC
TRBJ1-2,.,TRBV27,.,CASSLTPRGGYTF,TGTGCCAGCAGTCTTACCCCCAGGGGAGGCTACACCTTC
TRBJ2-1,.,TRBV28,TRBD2,CASSTAGDPYNEQFF,TGTGCCAGCAGTACGGCGGGAGACCCCTACAATGAGCAGTTCTTC
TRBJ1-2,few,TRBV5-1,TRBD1,CASSANRGRNYGYTF,TGCGCCAGCAGCGCAAACAGGGGGAGGAACTATGGCTACACCTTC